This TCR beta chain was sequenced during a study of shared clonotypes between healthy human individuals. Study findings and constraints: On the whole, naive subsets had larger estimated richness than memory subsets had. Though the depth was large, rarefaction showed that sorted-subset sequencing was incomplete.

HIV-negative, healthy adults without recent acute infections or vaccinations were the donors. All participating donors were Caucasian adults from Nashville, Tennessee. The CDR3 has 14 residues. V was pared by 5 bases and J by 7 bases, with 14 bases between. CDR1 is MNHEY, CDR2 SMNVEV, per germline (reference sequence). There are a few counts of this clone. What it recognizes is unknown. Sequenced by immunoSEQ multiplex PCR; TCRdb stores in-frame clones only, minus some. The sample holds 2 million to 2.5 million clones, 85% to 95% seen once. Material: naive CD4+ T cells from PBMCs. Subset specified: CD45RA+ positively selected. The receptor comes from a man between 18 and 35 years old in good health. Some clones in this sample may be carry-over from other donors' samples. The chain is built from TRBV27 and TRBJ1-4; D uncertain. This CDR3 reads CASSIKTAGEKLFF. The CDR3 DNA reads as TGTGCCAGCAGTATAAAGACGGCCGGTGAAAAACTGTTTTTT.